One and the same sample provided the 15 T cell receptor beta chains below, sequenced in a study of radiation and T cells in renal cell carcinoma. Documented time point: baseline pretreatment blood. The treatment denotes: 15 Gy SBRT to primary tumor, nephrectomy 4 weeks later. Libraries were prepared by immunoSEQ multiplex PCR; TCRdb keeps only in-frame clonotypes and omits some of them. Here the sample spans tens of thousands of clones, 65% to 85% being singletons. The starting material was blood, obtained from a patient whose treatment included radiotherapy and nephrectomy. Every receptor here comes from a man aged 55 to 70 with renal cell carcinoma.

This clone was seen a single time. The J gene is TRBJ1-5, the V gene TRBV25-1; D remains ambiguous. This CDR3 is built from 14 residues. Germline V gives CDR1 MGHDK, CDR2 SYGVNS. Trimming pared 4 bases from V and 1 base from J, leaving 8 bases between. The CDR3 DNA follows: TGTGCCAGCAGTGGTTACCCGAGCAATCAGCCCCAGCATTTT. It yields the protein CASSGYPSNQPQHF.

The gene calls are TRBV10-3 and TRBJ2-3, with TRBD2 matching 9 bases. Looked up from germline, CDR1 is ENHRY and CDR2 is SYGVKD. J gave up 4 bases and V 7 bases, and 9 bases lay outside the gene matches. The CDR3 contains 15 residues. The CDR3 loop is CAIKESSGNPDTQYF. In DNA, the CDR3 is TGTGCCATCAAAGAGTCTAGCGGGAACCCAGATACGCAGTATTTT.

V gene TRBV5-1 combines with J gene TRBJ2-1; 7 bases fit TRBD1. With V trimmed by 2 bases and J by 8 bases, 1 base remained unmatched. This CDR3 has 12 amino acids. Germline V lookup: CDR1 SGHRS, CDR2 YFSETQ. Here the CDR3 reads CASSFTGDEQFF. As DNA, the CDR3 is TGCGCCAGCAGCTTTACAGGGGATGAGCAGTTCTTC.

This clone was observed a few times. The chain couples TRBV29-1 to TRBJ1-2; TRBD1 matches at 9 bases. V was pared by 4 bases and J by 4 bases, with 4 bases of the junction left unmatched. The germline CDR1 and CDR2 sequences are SQVTM and ANQGSEA. The CDR3 length is 13 residues. The CDR3: CSVAEGQGYGYTF. Written as DNA, the CDR3 is TGCAGCGTTGCCGAGGGACAGGGCTATGGCTACACCTTC.

On this clone itself: Other DNA sequences of this sample code for an identical CDR3. This sequence joins TRBV5-1 and TRBJ2-7; perhaps D is TRBD1 or TRBD2 (7 bases each). The V and J ends lost 4 bases and 9 bases respectively, with 20 bases between them. This CDR3 contains 14 residues. Germline V gene lookup returns CDR1 SGHRS and CDR2 YFSETQ. This chain's CDR3 is CASSRDRGGGGQYF. In DNA form, the CDR3 reads TGCGCCAGCAGCAGGGACAGAGGTGGGGGGGGGCAGTACTTC.

The V call is TRBV27, the J call TRBJ1-2; no definite D call. V was clipped by 1 base and J by 3 bases, with 6 bases between them. The CDR3 consists of 13 residues. CDR1 MNHEY and CDR2 SMNVEV come from the germline V gene (reference sequence). The chain's CDR3 is CASSLFGDYGYTF. CDR3 in DNA: TGTGCCAGCAGTTTATTCGGGGACTATGGCTACACCTTC.

This sequence joins TRBV19 and TRBJ2-7; 7 bases fit TRBD2. This CDR3 region has 13 residues. The germline V gene encodes CDR1 LNHDA and CDR2 SQIVND (reference sequence). Unmatched junction bases numbered 2, after V lost 2 bases and J lost 4 bases. DNA for the CDR3: TGTGCCAGTAGTATACGACTAGCTTACGAGCAGTACTTC. Protein sequence: CASSIRLAYEQYF.

This chain connects TRBV19 to TRBJ2-2, with D possibly matching TRBD2 (7 bases). Germline lookup yields CDR1 LNHDA and CDR2 SQIVND (reference sequence). Deletions cut 3 bases from V and 3 bases from J, with 14 bases between. The length of the CDR3 is 16 residues. The chain's CDR3 is CASSIPTGGDTGELFF. The CDR3 nucleotides read TGTGCCAGTAGTATCCCCACGGGGGGCGACACCGGGGAGCTGTTTTTT.

This clone was recorded a few times. The chain joins TRBV19 to TRBJ1-3; D ambiguous. This CDR3 comprises 12 residues. The ends were cut back, 3 bases at V and 4 bases at J, with 4 bases in the middle. CDR1 and CDR2 from the germline V gene are LNHDA and SQIVND (reference sequence). The CDR3 region is CASSIIGNTIYF. The CDR3 region has the DNA TGTGCCAGTAGTATCATCGGAAACACCATATATTTT.

The rearrangement uses TRBV29-1 and TRBJ1-1; 8 bases agree with TRBD1. The trim removed 3 bases at V and 5 bases at J, leaving 17 bases unmatched. The CDR3 consists of 17 residues. CDR1 and CDR2 from the germline V gene are SQVTM and ANQGSEA. CDR3 sequence: CSVDGTGGPYQGTEAFF. The CDR3 DNA follows: TGCAGCGTTGATGGTACAGGGGGACCCTATCAGGGTACTGAAGCTTTCTTT.

The chain recombines TRBV5-1 with TRBJ2-5, with TRBD1 as a possible D gene (5 bases). The V gene's germline CDR1 is SGHRS and CDR2 YFSETQ. Trimming shortened V by 5 bases and J by 2 bases, and 16 bases separated the two germline ends. The CDR3 extends over 15 amino acids. The CDR3 bases are TGCGCCAGCAGATCAGGCAGGGATGCTCAAGAGACCCAGTACTTC. This codes for CASRSGRDAQETQYF.

This clone was picked up a small number of times. J is TRBJ2-7 and V is TRBV19; perhaps D is TRBD1 or TRBD2 (5 bases each). The CDR3 spans 15 residues. Trimming took 5 bases from V and 0 from J, leaving 14 bases between them. CDR1 LNHDA and CDR2 SQIVND come from the germline V gene (reference sequence). CDR3 protein: CASSARDGSSYEQYF. CDR3 coding DNA: TGTGCCAGTAGTGCCCGGGACGGAAGCTCCTACGAGCAGTACTTC.

V gene TRBV19 combines with J gene TRBJ2-1; tentatively, D is TRBD1 (6 bases). V lost 4 bases and J lost 5, with 12 bases in between. Germline V gene lookup returns CDR1 LNHDA and CDR2 SQIVND (reference sequence). CDR3 length: 14 residues. This CDR3 reads CASSRTAPNNEQFF. The CDR3 nucleotides are TGTGCCAGTAGTAGGACAGCTCCCAACAATGAGCAGTTCTTC. Full variable domain (rest looked up from reference TRBV19 and TRBJ2-1): DGGITQSPKYLFRKEGQNVTLSCEQNLNHDAMYWYRQDPGQGLRLIYYSQIVNDFQKGDIAEGYSVSREKKESFPLTVTSAQKNPTAFYLCASSRTAPNNEQFFGPGTRLTVL.

This clone was picked up a small number of times. J is TRBJ1-2 and V is TRBV5-1, with TRBD1 as a possible D gene (5 bases). Germline values: CDR1 SGHRS, CDR2 YFSETQ. The CDR3 sequence is 13 residues long. V was shortened by 3 bases and J by 7 bases, with 13 bases between the two germline ends. As DNA, the CDR3 is TGCGCCAGCAGCTGGGGACTGGATCGTGGCTACACCTTC. This sequence encodes CASSWGLDRGYTF.

This clone is a singleton in its sample. The rearrangement joins TRBV29-1 to TRBJ2-1, with D hard to call. Trimming removed 4 bases from V and 2 bases from J, with 12 bases in between. This CDR3 region has 14 residues. Germline V gene sequence: CDR1 SQVTM, CDR2 ANQGSEA. CDR3 bases: TGCAGCGTTGTGGGCGACGTGACCTACAATGAGCAGTTCTTC. It is translated as CSVVGDVTYNEQFF.